This T cell receptor beta chain was recorded in a study of shared clonotypes between healthy human individuals. About the study: Per-donor plates numbered three CD4 naive, three CD4 memory, two CD8 naive and one CD8 memory. Study results and caveats: Between four donors, naive CD4 clonotypes were shared at a level of about 5%.

About this clone: The antigen is undetermined.

Here immunoSEQ multiplex PCR was the method, and the copy in TCRdb shows in-frame clones only, minus some. The sample holds approximately 530,000 clones, 90% to 96% seen once. Germline V gene data show CDR1 as SNHLY and CDR2 as FYNNEI. After removal of 8 bases from V and 2 bases from J, the junction contained 15 bases not matched to a gene. This CDR3 is 17 amino acids long. The study drew its donors from healthy HIV-negative adults without recent acute infections or vaccinations. Researchers partitioned CD4+ cells into CD45RA+ naive and CD45RA-negative memory subsets. The source material was naive CD4+ T cells sorted from blood. The subset: CD45RA+ positively selected. J is TRBJ2-7 and V is TRBV2; 10 bases are shared with TRBD2. The origin of this receptor is a woman in her 30s in good health. The CDR3 reads CASLQTSGTDKAYEQYF. The CDR3 DNA reads TGTGCCAGCCTACAAACTAGCGGGACCGATAAAGCCTACGAGCAGTACTTC.